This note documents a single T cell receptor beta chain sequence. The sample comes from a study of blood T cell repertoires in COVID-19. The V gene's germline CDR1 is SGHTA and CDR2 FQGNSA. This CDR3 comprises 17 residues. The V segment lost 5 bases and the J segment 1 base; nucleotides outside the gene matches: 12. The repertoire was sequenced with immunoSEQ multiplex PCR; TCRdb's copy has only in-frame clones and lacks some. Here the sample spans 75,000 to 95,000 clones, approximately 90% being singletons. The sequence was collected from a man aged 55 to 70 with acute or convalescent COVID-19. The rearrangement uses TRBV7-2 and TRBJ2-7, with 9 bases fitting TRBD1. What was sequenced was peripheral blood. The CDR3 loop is CASSQRTGGYGSYEQYF. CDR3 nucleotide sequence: TGTGCCAGCAGCCAGAGAACAGGGGGCTATGGTTCCTACGAGCAGTACTTC.